A single TCR beta chain is shown here with its context. Its target is not known. The record originates from a study of CD8 T cells in Susac syndrome. RNA amounts of about 0.45 to 1 ug underwent reverse transcription with random hexamers. The CDR3 of TCR beta was amplified by immunoSEQ multiplex PCR across 54 Vbeta and 13 Jbeta. TCRdb analysed the immunoSEQ multiplex PCR reads with MiXCR anew, one entry per CDR3 protein. The data contain some 120,000 distinct CDR3 sequences, less than 95% of them seen just once; the ten biggest clones take up approximately 0.12%. General study results and limits: The study conceded that its TCR sequencing and HLA analysis involved relatively few individuals.

Trimming took 5 bases from V and 6 from J, leaving 14 bases between them. The germline V gene encodes CDR1 SEHNR and CDR2 FQNEAQ (reference sequence). The CDR3 contains 15 residues. The receptor was isolated from a human donor in good health. The J gene is TRBJ1-6, the V gene TRBV7-9; weak D call: TRBD1 (6 bases). Sequencing was performed on CD8+ T cells from PBMCs. For the CDR3, the DNA is TGTGCCAGCAGCGCTACAGGGAGCGCTAATTCACCCCTCCACTTT. Residues: CASSATGSANSPLHF.